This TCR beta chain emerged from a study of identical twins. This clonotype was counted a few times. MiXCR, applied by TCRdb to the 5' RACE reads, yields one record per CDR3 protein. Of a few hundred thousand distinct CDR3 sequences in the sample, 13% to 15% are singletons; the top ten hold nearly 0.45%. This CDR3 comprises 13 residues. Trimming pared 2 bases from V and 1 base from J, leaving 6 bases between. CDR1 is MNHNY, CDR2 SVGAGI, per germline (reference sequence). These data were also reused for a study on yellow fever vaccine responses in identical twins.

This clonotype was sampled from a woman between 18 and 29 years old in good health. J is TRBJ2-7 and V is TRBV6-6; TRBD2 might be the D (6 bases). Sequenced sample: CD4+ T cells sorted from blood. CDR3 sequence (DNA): TGTGCCAGCAGTTACGCGGGGTCCTACGAGCAGTACGTC. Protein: CASSYAGSYEQYV.